This record looks at one TCR beta chain sequence and its context. The data stem from a study of technical replicates of blood from a few donors. Clones were read by immunoSEQ multiplex PCR, and TCRdb kept only the in-frame ones, dropping some. The profile shows about 74,000 clones, almost 96% of them singletons. Sequencing was performed on T cells isolated from PBMCs. The receptor was isolated from a human donor in good health.

The CDR3, as DNA: TGCGCCAGCAGCATGGACTTTTCTGGAAACACCATATATTTT. Translation: CASSMDFSGNTIYF. The chain couples TRBV5-1 to TRBJ1-3, with D unresolved. The ends were cut back, 4 bases at V and 1 base at J, with 9 bases in the middle. The CDR3 loop spans 14 amino acids. Germline CDR1 is SGHRS and CDR2 is YFSETQ.